Listed here is a single TCR beta chain. Original analysis: Estimates of nucleated cell counts were drawn from the amplification of reference gene primers. The repertoire was sequenced with immunoSEQ multiplex PCR; TCRdb's copy has only in-frame clones and lacks some. The V and J calls and clone size are taken from that table; D and trimming were inferred from the DNA. The sample contains some 80,000 clones, 85% to 90% of which appear only once. The sample belongs to a study of blood T cell repertoires in COVID-19. Study information: The study drew acute and convalescent COVID-19 samples from the United States, Italy and Spain. PBMCs, B-cell-depleted T cells, or T cells provided the cDNA or gDNA that made up the material.

The CDR3 totals 16 residues. CDR1 is KGHSH and CDR2 is LQKENI in the germline V gene. With 4 bases clipped from V and 4 bases from J, the junction kept 8 bases outside the gene matches. This TCR was recovered from a human donor in a cohort sampled during active COVID-19. V is TRBV18 and J is TRBJ1-5; 9 bases fit TRBD1. The source material was peripheral blood. Here the CDR3 DNA reads TGTGCCAGCTCACTACCGGGACAGGGATCAAATCAGCCCCAGCATTTT. This sequence encodes CASSLPGQGSNQPQHF.